This record concerns one T cell receptor beta chain sequence. V gave up 5 bases and J gave up 6 bases, with 7 bases separating them. The germline gives CDR1 LNHDA, CDR2 SQIVND (reference sequence). CDR3 size: 12 residues. Sequenced by immunoSEQ multiplex PCR; TCRdb stores in-frame clones only, minus some. The table includes 250,000 to 350,000 clones, approximately 85% detected once. This entry is derived from a study of blood T cell repertoires in COVID-19. Study-level information: T cells, B-cell-depleted T cells, or PBMCs provided the cDNA or gDNA that served as material.

The clonotype originates from a human donor with COVID-19, enrolled during active disease. The donor label of this sample is uncertain. The source material was peripheral blood. The chain joins TRBV19 to TRBJ2-2, with D possibly being TRBD2 (5 bases). The CDR3 DNA follows: TGTGCCAGTAGTCCGAGGGCCGGGGAGCTGTTTTTT. Translation gives CASSPRAGELFF.